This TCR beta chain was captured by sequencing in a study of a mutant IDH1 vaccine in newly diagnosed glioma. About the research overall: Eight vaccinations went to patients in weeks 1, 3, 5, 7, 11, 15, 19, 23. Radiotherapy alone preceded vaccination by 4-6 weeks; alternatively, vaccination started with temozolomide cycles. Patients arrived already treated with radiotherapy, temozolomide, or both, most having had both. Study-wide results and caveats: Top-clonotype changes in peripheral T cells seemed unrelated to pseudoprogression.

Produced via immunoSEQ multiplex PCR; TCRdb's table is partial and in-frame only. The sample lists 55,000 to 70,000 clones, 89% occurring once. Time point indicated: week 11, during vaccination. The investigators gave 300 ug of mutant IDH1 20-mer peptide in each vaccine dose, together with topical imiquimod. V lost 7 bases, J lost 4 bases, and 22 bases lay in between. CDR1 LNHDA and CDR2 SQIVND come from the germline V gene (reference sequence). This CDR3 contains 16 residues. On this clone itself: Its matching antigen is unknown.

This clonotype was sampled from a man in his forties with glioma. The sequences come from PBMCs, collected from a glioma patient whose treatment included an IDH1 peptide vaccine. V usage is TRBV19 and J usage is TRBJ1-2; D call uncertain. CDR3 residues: CASNPDRGPFSYGYTF. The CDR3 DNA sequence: TGTGCCAGTAACCCGGACCGAGGACCCTTTTCCTATGGCTACACCTTC.